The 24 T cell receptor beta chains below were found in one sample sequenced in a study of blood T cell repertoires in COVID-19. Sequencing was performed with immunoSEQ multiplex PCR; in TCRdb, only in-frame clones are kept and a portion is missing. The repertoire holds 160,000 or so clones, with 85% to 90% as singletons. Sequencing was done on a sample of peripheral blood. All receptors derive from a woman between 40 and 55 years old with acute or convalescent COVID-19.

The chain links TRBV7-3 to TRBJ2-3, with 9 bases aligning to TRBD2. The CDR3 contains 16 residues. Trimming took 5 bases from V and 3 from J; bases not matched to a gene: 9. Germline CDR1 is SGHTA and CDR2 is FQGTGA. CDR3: CASSPSLAGPTDTQYF. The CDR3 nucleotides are TGTGCCAGCAGCCCCTCCCTAGCGGGGCCAACAGATACGCAGTATTTT.

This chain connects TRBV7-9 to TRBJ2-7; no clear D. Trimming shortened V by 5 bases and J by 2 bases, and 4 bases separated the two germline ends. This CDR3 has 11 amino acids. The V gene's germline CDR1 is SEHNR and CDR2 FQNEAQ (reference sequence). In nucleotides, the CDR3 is TGTGCCAGCAGCGCGGCCTACGAGCAGTACTTC. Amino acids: CASSAAYEQYF.

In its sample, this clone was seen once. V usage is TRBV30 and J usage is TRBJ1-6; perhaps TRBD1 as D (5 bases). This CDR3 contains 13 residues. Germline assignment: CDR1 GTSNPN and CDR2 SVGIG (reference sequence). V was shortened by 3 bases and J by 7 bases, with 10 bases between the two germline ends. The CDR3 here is CAWRGGGNSPLHF. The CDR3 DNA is TGTGCCTGGAGGGGGGGAGGGAATTCACCCCTCCACTTT. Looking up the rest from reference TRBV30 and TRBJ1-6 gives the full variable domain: SQTIHQWPATLVQPVGSPLSLECTVEGTSNPNLYWYRQAAGRGLQLLFYSVGIGQISSEVPQNLSASRPQDRQFILSSKKLLLSDSGFYLCAWRGGGNSPLHFGNGTRLTVT.

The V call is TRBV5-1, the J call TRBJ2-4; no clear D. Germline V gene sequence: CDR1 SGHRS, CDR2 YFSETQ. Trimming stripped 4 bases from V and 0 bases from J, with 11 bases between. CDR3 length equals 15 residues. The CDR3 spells CASSLEDLAKNIQYF. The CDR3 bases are TGCGCCAGCAGCCTAGAAGATCTAGCCAAAAACATTCAGTACTTC. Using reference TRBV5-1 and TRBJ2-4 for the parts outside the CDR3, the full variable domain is KAGVTQTPRYLIKTRGQQVTLSCSPISGHRSVSWYQQTPGQGLQFLFEYFSETQRNKGNFPGRFSGRQFSNSRSEMNVSTLELGDSALYLCASSLEDLAKNIQYFGAGTRLSVL.

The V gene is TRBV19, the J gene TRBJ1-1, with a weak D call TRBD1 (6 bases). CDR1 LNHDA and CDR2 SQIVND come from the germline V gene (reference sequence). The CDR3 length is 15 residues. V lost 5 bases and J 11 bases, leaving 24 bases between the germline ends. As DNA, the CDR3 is TGTGCCAGTAGTGCCCACCGGGACATCAGGGTAGGGGCTTTCTTT. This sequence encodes CASSAHRDIRVGAFF. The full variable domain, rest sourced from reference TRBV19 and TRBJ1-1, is DGGITQSPKYLFRKEGQNVTLSCEQNLNHDAMYWYRQDPGQGLRLIYYSQIVNDFQKGDIAEGYSVSREKKESFPLTVTSAQKNPTAFYLCASSAHRDIRVGAFFGQGTRLTVV.

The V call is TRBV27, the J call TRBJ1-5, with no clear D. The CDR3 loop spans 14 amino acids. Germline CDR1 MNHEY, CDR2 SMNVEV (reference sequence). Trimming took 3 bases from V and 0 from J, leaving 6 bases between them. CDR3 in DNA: TGTGCCAGCAGTTTTTCCTCTAGCAATCAGCCCCAGCATTTT. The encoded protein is CASSFSSSNQPQHF.

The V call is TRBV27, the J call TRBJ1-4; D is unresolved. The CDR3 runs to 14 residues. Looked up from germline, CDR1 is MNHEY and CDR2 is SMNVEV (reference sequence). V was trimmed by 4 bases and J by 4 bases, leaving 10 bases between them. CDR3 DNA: TGTGCCAGCAGTTCCTCCCGTTATAATGAAAAACTGTTTTTT. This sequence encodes CASSSSRYNEKLFF.

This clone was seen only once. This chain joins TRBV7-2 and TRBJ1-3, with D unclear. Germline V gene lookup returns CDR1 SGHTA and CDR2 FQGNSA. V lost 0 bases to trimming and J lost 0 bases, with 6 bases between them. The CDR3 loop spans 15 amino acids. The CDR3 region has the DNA TGTGCCAGCAGCTTAGCTCGGGGCTCTGGAAACACCATATATTTT. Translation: CASSLARGSGNTIYF.

The CDR3 sequence is CASSPGTSGYNEQFF. The CDR3 DNA reads as TGTGCCAGCAGCCCAGGGACTAGCGGTTACAATGAGCAGTTCTTC. This sequence joins TRBV27 and TRBJ2-1, with 11 positions matching TRBD2. Germline-derived CDR1 and CDR2 are MNHEY and SMNVEV (reference sequence). The CDR3 extends over 15 amino acids. V gave up 6 bases and J gave up 4 bases; unmatched junction bases: 5.

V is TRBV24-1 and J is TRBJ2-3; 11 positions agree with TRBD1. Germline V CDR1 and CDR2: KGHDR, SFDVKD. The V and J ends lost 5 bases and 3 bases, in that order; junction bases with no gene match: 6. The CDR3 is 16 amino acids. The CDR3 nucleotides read TGTGCCACCAGTGTTGGGGGGACAGGGGGTACAGATACGCAGTATTTT. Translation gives CATSVGGTGGTDTQYF.

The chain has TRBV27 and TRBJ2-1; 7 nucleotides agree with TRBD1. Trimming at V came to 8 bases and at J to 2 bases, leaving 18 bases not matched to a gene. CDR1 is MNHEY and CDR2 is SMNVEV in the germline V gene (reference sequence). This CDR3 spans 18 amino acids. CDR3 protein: CASHRLLNGQEAYNEQFF. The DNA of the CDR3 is TGTGCCAGCCACAGGCTACTAAATGGACAGGAAGCCTACAATGAGCAGTTCTTC.

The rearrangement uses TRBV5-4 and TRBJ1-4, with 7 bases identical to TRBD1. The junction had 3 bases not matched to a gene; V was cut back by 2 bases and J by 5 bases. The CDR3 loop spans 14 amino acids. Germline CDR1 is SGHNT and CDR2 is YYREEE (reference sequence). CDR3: CASSLGGRNEKLFF. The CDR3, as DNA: TGTGCCAGCAGCTTAGGGGGCAGAAATGAAAAACTGTTTTTT. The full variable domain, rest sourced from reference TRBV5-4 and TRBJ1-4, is ETGVTQSPTHLIKTRGQQVTLRCSSQSGHNTVSWYQQALGQGPQFIFQYYREEENGRGNFPPRFSGLQFPNYSSELNVNALELDDSALYLCASSLGGRNEKLFFGSGTQLSVL.

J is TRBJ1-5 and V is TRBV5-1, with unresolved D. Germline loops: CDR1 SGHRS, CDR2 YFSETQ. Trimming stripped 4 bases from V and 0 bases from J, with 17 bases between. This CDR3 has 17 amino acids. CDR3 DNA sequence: TGCGCCAGCAGCCCAGGTCCTACAGCTAATAGCAATCAGCCCCAGCATTTT. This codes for CASSPGPTANSNQPQHF.

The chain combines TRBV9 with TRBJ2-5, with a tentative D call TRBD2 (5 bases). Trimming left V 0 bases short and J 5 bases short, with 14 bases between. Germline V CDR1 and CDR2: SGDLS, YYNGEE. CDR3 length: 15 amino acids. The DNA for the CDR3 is TGTGCCAGCAGCGTAGATGGGAGTGAGCTGGAGACCCAGTACTTC. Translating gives CASSVDGSELETQYF.

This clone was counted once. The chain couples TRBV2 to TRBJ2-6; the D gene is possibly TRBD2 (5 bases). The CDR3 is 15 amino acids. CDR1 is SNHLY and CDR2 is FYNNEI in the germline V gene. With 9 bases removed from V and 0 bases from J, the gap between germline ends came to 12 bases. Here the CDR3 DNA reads TGTGCCAGAGGACTGCTTAACTCTGGGGCCAACGTCCTGACTTTC. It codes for CARGLLNSGANVLTF.

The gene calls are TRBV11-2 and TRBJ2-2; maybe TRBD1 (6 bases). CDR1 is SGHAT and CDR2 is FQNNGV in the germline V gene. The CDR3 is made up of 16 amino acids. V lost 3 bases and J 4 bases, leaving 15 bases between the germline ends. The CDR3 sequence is CASSFFFAGVTGELFF. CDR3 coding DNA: TGTGCCAGCAGCTTCTTTTTTGCAGGGGTCACCGGGGAGCTGTTTTTT.

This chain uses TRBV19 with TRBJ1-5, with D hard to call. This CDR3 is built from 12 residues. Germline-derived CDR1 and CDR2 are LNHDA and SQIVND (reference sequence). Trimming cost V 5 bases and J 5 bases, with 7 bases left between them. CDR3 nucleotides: TGTGCCAGTAGTCCACAGTATCAGCCCCAGCATTTT. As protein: CASSPQYQPQHF.

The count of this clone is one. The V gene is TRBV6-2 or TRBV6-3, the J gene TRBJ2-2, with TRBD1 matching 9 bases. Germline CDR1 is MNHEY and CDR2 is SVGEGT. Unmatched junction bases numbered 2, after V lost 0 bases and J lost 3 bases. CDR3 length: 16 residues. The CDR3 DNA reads TGTGCCAGCAGTTACTCCCGGACAGGGGACACCGGGGAGCTGTTTTTT. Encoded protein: CASSYSRTGDTGELFF.

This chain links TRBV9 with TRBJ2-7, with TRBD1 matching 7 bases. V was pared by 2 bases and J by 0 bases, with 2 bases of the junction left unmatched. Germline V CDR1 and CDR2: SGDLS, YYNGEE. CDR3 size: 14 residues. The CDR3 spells CASSVDRSSYEQYF. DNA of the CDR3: TGTGCCAGCAGCGTGGACAGGAGCTCCTACGAGCAGTACTTC.

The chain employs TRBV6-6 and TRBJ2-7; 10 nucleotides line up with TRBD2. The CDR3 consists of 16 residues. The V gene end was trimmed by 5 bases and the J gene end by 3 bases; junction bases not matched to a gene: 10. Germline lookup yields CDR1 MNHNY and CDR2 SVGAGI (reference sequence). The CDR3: CASSQTGTSAIYEQYF. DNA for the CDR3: TGTGCCAGCAGTCAGACCGGGACTAGCGCAATCTACGAGCAGTACTTC.

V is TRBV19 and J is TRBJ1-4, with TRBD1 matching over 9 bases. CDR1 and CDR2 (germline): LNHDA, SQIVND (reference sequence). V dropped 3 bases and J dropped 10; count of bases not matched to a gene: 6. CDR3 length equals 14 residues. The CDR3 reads CASSITGGGGKLFF. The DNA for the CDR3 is TGTGCCAGTAGTATTACAGGGGGCGGTGGAAAACTGTTTTTT. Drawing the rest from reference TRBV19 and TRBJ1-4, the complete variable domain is DGGITQSPKYLFRKEGQNVTLSCEQNLNHDAMYWYRQDPGQGLRLIYYSQIVNDFQKGDIAEGYSVSREKKESFPLTVTSAQKNPTAFYLCASSITGGGGKLFFGSGTQLSVL.

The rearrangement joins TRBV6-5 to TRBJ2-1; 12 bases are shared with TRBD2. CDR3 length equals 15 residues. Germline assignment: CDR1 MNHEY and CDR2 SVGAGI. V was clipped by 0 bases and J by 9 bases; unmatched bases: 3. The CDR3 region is CASSYSTSGGPEQFF. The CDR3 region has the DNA TGTGCCAGCAGTTACTCGACTAGCGGGGGCCCTGAGCAGTTCTTC.

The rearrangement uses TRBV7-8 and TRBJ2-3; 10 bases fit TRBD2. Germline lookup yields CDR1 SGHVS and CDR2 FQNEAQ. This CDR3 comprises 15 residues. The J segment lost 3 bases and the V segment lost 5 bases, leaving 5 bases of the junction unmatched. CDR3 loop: CASSHPGLATDTQYF. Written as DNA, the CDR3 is TGTGCCAGCAGCCACCCGGGACTAGCGACAGATACGCAGTATTTT.

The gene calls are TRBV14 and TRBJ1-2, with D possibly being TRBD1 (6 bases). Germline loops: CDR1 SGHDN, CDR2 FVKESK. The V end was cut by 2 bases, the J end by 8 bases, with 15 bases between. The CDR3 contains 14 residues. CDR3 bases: TGTGCCAGCAGCCAATTGGGGGGGGCGAGCGGCTACACCTTC. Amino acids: CASSQLGGASGYTF.